One T cell receptor beta chain is described in this entry. Germline lookup yields CDR1 SGHVS and CDR2 FQNEAQ. V gave up 6 bases and J gave up 9 bases, with 11 bases separating them. This CDR3 is 12 amino acids long. This specimen belongs to a study of T cells after yellow fever vaccination. TCRdb analysed the 5' RACE reads with MiXCR anew, one entry per CDR3 protein. The data show a few hundred thousand distinct CDR3 sequences, 6.5% to 8.5% seen once. This receptor was identified in a man in his thirties or forties who received the YFV17D yellow fever vaccine. Specimen: CD4+ T cells sorted from PBMCs, collected 15 days after the yellow fever booster vaccination. V usage is TRBV7-8 and J usage is TRBJ2-2; D is unresolved. The CDR3 bases are TGTGCCAGCAGGGTGGGAAGTAGGGAGCTGTTTTTT. Translation: CASRVGSRELFF.